The sample holds many counts of the clone carrying this TCR beta chain. Its antigen remains unknown. In germline, CDR1 is KGHSH, CDR2 LQKENI. The CDR3 runs 14 residues. With 4 bases removed from V and 4 bases from J, the gap between germline ends came to 13 bases. This sample stems from a study of response to subunit inactivated influenza vaccine. Findings and limits, study-wide: Seasonal influenza vaccination, on each occasion, was suggested by the authors to recruit few new T cells.

TCRdb itself ran the RT-PCR reads through MiXCR, one entry per CDR3 protein. The sample yields just under 250,000 distinct CDR3 sequences, 9.5% to 15% seen once. The receptor was derived from a man aged 50 or older who received an inactivated influenza vaccine. Sample: non-naive T cells sorted from PBMCs, taken less than 15 days before vaccination. J is TRBJ2-5 and V is TRBV18; a weak D match, TRBD1 (6 bases). DNA for the CDR3: TGTGCCAGCTCACAGGGGACACGGGGAGAGACCCAGTACTTC. Encoded protein: CASSQGTRGETQYF.